Listed below are T cell receptor beta chains from one sample, sequenced in a study of immune heterogeneity within non-small cell lung tumors. MiXCR was run by TCRdb on the multiplex PCR reads, yielding one entry per CDR3 protein. This sample yields around 2,400 distinct CDR3 sequences, of which around half are seen a single time; 35% to 55% belongs to the top ten. Input material: lung tumor tissue. Source of these receptors: a man aged 45-60 years with non-small cell lung cancer. Each CDR3 is given with its conserved first and last residue. The D gene is left open where the match is weak. Expanded clones are given a class, and other clones once, few, many or no size at all.

cdr3_aa: CASSYTTGTDTQYF; cdr3_nt: TGTGCCAGCAGTTACACCACAGGGACAGATACGCAGTATTTT; d_call: -; v_call: TRBV6-5; j_call: TRBJ2-3; clone_size: -; cdr3_length: 14
cdr3_aa: CASSYAAGSSYEQYF; cdr3_nt: TGTGCCAGCAGTTACGCCGCGGGTAGCTCCTACGAGCAGTACTTC; d_call: -; v_call: TRBV6-2/TRBV6-3; j_call: TRBJ2-7; clone_size: few; cdr3_length: 15
cdr3_aa: CASSTRQGSTEAFF; cdr3_nt: TGTGCCAGCAGTACCAGACAGGGAAGCACTGAAGCTTTCTTT; d_call: TRBD1; v_call: TRBV28; j_call: TRBJ1-1; clone_size: -; cdr3_length: 14
cdr3_aa: CASGSSGSGNEQFF; cdr3_nt: TGTGCTAGTGGTAGTAGCGGGAGTGGCAATGAGCAGTTCTTC; d_call: TRBD2; v_call: TRBV12-5; j_call: TRBJ2-1; clone_size: -; cdr3_length: 14
cdr3_aa: CASISYEGGKAYEQYF; cdr3_nt: TGTGCCAGCATTAGTTATGAGGGGGGAAAGGCCTACGAGCAGTACTTC; d_call: -; v_call: TRBV7-9; j_call: TRBJ2-7; clone_size: -; cdr3_length: 16
cdr3_aa: CASSVEQWSGYTF; cdr3_nt: TGTGCCAGCAGCGTAGAACAGTGGAGTGGCTACACCTTC; d_call: -; v_call: TRBV9; j_call: TRBJ1-2; clone_size: -; cdr3_length: 13
cdr3_aa: CASSHASSEQYF; cdr3_nt: TGTGCCAGCAGTCATGCTAGTAGCGAGCAGTACTTC; d_call: -; v_call: TRBV6-1; j_call: TRBJ2-7; clone_size: medium-sized; cdr3_length: 12
cdr3_aa: CSAVTATNTEAFF; cdr3_nt: TGCAGTGCTGTGACAGCTACGAACACTGAAGCTTTCTTT; d_call: -; v_call: TRBV20-1; j_call: TRBJ1-1; clone_size: few; cdr3_length: 13
cdr3_aa: CASTLLGGMGNQPQHF; cdr3_nt: TGTGCCAGCACCCTTCTGGGGGGCATGGGCAATCAGCCCCAGCATTTT; d_call: -; v_call: TRBV28; j_call: TRBJ1-5; clone_size: -; cdr3_length: 16
cdr3_aa: CSARTGTAYEQYF; cdr3_nt: TGCAGTGCTAGAACCGGGACAGCCTACGAGCAGTACTTC; d_call: TRBD1; v_call: TRBV20-1; j_call: TRBJ2-7; clone_size: medium-sized; cdr3_length: 13
cdr3_aa: CASSDLRGDTQYF; cdr3_nt: TGTGCCAGCAGTGATTTGAGGGGAGATACGCAGTATTTT; d_call: -; v_call: TRBV2; j_call: TRBJ2-3; clone_size: few; cdr3_length: 13
cdr3_aa: CASSSSLLADGRF; cdr3_nt: TGTGCCAGCAGTAGTTCCTTGCTAGCGGACGGAAGGTTC; d_call: TRBD2; v_call: TRBV28; j_call: TRBJ2-7; clone_size: medium-sized; cdr3_length: 13
cdr3_aa: CASRWVGGYTF; cdr3_nt: TGTGCCAGCAGATGGGTTGGGGGCTACACCTTC; d_call: -; v_call: TRBV2; j_call: TRBJ1-2; clone_size: -; cdr3_length: 11
cdr3_aa: CASSSDRGNEQYF; cdr3_nt: TGTGCCAGCTCCTCAGACAGGGGCAACGAGCAGTACTTC; d_call: TRBD1; v_call: TRBV18; j_call: TRBJ2-7; clone_size: few; cdr3_length: 13
cdr3_aa: CASSSRGSGSNEQYF; cdr3_nt: TGTGCCAGCAGTTCCCGCGGTAGCGGGAGTAACGAGCAGTACTTC; d_call: TRBD2; v_call: TRBV12-3/TRBV12-4; j_call: TRBJ2-7; clone_size: -; cdr3_length: 15
cdr3_aa: CASSNRDNQPQHF; cdr3_nt: TGTGCCAGTAGTAATAGGGACAATCAGCCCCAGCATTTT; d_call: -; v_call: TRBV19; j_call: TRBJ1-5; clone_size: -; cdr3_length: 13
cdr3_aa: CASSSPSDRAYEQYF; cdr3_nt: TGTGCCAGCAGCTCCCCATCGGACAGGGCCTACGAGCAGTACTTC; d_call: TRBD1; v_call: TRBV7-8; j_call: TRBJ2-7; clone_size: large; cdr3_length: 15
cdr3_aa: CASSFGTSGTLDTQYF; cdr3_nt: TGTGCCAGCAGTTTTGGGACTAGCGGGACGCTGGATACGCAGTATTTT; d_call: TRBD2; v_call: TRBV28; j_call: TRBJ2-3; clone_size: -; cdr3_length: 16
cdr3_aa: CASSLAGTQQETQYF; cdr3_nt: TGCGCCAGCAGCCTAGCCGGGACACAACAAGAGACCCAGTACTTC; d_call: -; v_call: TRBV4-1; j_call: TRBJ2-5; clone_size: medium-sized; cdr3_length: 15
cdr3_aa: CATIRGWPYGYTF; cdr3_nt: TGTGCCACCATTCGGGGGTGGCCCTATGGCTACACCTTC; d_call: -; v_call: TRBV24-1; j_call: TRBJ1-2; clone_size: -; cdr3_length: 13
cdr3_aa: CASSVTGTYEQYF; cdr3_nt: TGTGCCAGCAGCGTGACAGGGACCTACGAGCAGTACTTC; d_call: TRBD1; v_call: TRBV7-9; j_call: TRBJ2-7; clone_size: medium-sized; cdr3_length: 13
cdr3_aa: CASSLVKGAGELFF; cdr3_nt: TGCGCCAGCAGCCTTGTAAAGGGTGCCGGGGAGCTGTTTTTT; d_call: -; v_call: TRBV5-1; j_call: TRBJ2-2; clone_size: -; cdr3_length: 14
cdr3_aa: CASSLRVSSYNEQFF; cdr3_nt: TGCGCCAGCAGCTTGAGGGTGAGCTCCTACAATGAGCAGTTCTTC; d_call: -; v_call: TRBV5-1; j_call: TRBJ2-1; clone_size: -; cdr3_length: 15
cdr3_aa: CSARDHLSEQYF; cdr3_nt: TGCAGTGCTAGAGACCACCTTAGCGAGCAGTACTTC; d_call: -; v_call: TRBV20-1; j_call: TRBJ2-7; clone_size: -; cdr3_length: 12
cdr3_aa: CASRAERGSYNEQFF; cdr3_nt: TGTGCCAGCAGGGCCGAAAGAGGCTCCTACAATGAGCAGTTCTTC; d_call: -; v_call: TRBV28; j_call: TRBJ2-1; clone_size: -; cdr3_length: 15
cdr3_aa: CASSLVGSSDPFGNEQFF; cdr3_nt: TGCGCCAGCAGCTTGGTTGGGTCTAGCGACCCCTTTGGGAATGAGCAGTTCTTC; d_call: -; v_call: TRBV5-1; j_call: TRBJ2-1; clone_size: medium-sized; cdr3_length: 18
cdr3_aa: CASSPRTGGGYEQYF; cdr3_nt: TGTGCCAGCAGCCCACGGACAGGGGGCGGCTACGAGCAGTACTTC; d_call: TRBD1; v_call: TRBV7-2; j_call: TRBJ2-7; clone_size: -; cdr3_length: 15
cdr3_aa: CASSSRRLNGYTF; cdr3_nt: TGTGCCAGCAGTAGCAGGCGGTTGAATGGCTACACCTTC; d_call: -; v_call: TRBV27; j_call: TRBJ1-2; clone_size: -; cdr3_length: 13
cdr3_aa: CASSLEAGWNQPQHF; cdr3_nt: TGTGCCAGCAGCTTAGAGGCAGGGTGGAATCAGCCCCAGCATTTT; d_call: -; v_call: TRBV7-8; j_call: TRBJ1-5; clone_size: few; cdr3_length: 15
cdr3_aa: CSVEKIKGLGYTF; cdr3_nt: TGCAGCGTTGAAAAGATTAAAGGGTTAGGCTACACCTTC; d_call: -; v_call: TRBV29-1; j_call: TRBJ1-2; clone_size: -; cdr3_length: 13
cdr3_aa: CSARDRGLANQETQYF; cdr3_nt: TGCAGTGCTAGAGATAGGGGACTAGCTAACCAAGAGACCCAGTACTTC; d_call: TRBD2; v_call: TRBV20-1; j_call: TRBJ2-5; clone_size: -; cdr3_length: 16
cdr3_aa: CASSPGTGFYGYTF; cdr3_nt: TGTGCCAGTAGCCCCGGGACAGGCTTCTATGGCTACACCTTC; d_call: TRBD1; v_call: TRBV19; j_call: TRBJ1-2; clone_size: large; cdr3_length: 14
cdr3_aa: CASSRTGGIDSPLHF; cdr3_nt: TGTGCCAGCAGCCGGACAGGGGGCATTGATTCACCCCTCCACTTT; d_call: TRBD1; v_call: TRBV9; j_call: TRBJ1-6; clone_size: -; cdr3_length: 15
cdr3_aa: CASSEKGQGASSYNSPLHF; cdr3_nt: TGTGCCAGCAGTGAAAAGGGACAGGGGGCGTCGTCCTATAATTCACCCCTCCACTTT; d_call: TRBD1; v_call: TRBV6-1; j_call: TRBJ1-6; clone_size: -; cdr3_length: 19
cdr3_aa: CASSVVAGSSYEQYF; cdr3_nt: TGTGCCAGCAGCGTAGTGGCTGGGAGCTCCTACGAGCAGTACTTC; d_call: -; v_call: TRBV9; j_call: TRBJ2-7; clone_size: medium-sized; cdr3_length: 15
cdr3_aa: CASSLGWINEKLFF; cdr3_nt: TGTGCCAGCAGCTTAGGTTGGATTAATGAAAAACTGTTTTTT; d_call: -; v_call: TRBV7-6; j_call: TRBJ1-4; clone_size: medium-sized; cdr3_length: 14
cdr3_aa: CASSYGGSQPQHF; cdr3_nt: TGTGCCAGCAGTTATGGGGGTTCCCAGCCCCAGCATTTT; d_call: -; v_call: TRBV6-9; j_call: TRBJ1-5; clone_size: -; cdr3_length: 13
cdr3_aa: CASSPPVVGKGNTIYF; cdr3_nt: TGTGCCAGCAGCCCCCCCGTGGTAGGGAAGGGAAACACCATATATTTT; d_call: -; v_call: TRBV28; j_call: TRBJ1-3; clone_size: few; cdr3_length: 16
cdr3_aa: CASSEYSHEQYF; cdr3_nt: TGTGCCAGCAGTGAGTACAGTCACGAGCAGTACTTC; d_call: -; v_call: TRBV2; j_call: TRBJ2-7; clone_size: -; cdr3_length: 12
cdr3_aa: CSAFLSNQPQHF; cdr3_nt: TGCAGTGCCTTTCTAAGCAATCAGCCCCAGCATTTT; d_call: -; v_call: TRBV20-1; j_call: TRBJ1-5; clone_size: -; cdr3_length: 12
cdr3_aa: CASSFDQGGWTGELFF; cdr3_nt: TGTGCCAGCAGCTTCGATCAGGGGGGCTGGACCGGGGAGCTGTTTTTT; d_call: -; v_call: TRBV11-3; j_call: TRBJ2-2; clone_size: few; cdr3_length: 16
cdr3_aa: CAREGPYNEQFF; cdr3_nt: TGTGCCAGGGAGGGGCCCTACAATGAGCAGTTCTTC; d_call: -; v_call: TRBV7-9; j_call: TRBJ2-1; clone_size: few; cdr3_length: 12
cdr3_aa: CASSPVPGYNEQFF; cdr3_nt: TGTGCCAGCAGTCCCGTCCCCGGGTACAATGAGCAGTTCTTC; d_call: -; v_call: TRBV28; j_call: TRBJ2-1; clone_size: large; cdr3_length: 14
cdr3_aa: CASSPGQLYGNTIYF; cdr3_nt: TGTGCCAGTAGTCCGGGACAACTATATGGAAACACCATATATTTT; d_call: -; v_call: TRBV19; j_call: TRBJ1-3; clone_size: -; cdr3_length: 15
cdr3_aa: CSADRVESYGYTF; cdr3_nt: TGCAGTGCCGACAGGGTAGAGAGCTATGGCTACACCTTC; d_call: TRBD1; v_call: TRBV20-1; j_call: TRBJ1-2; clone_size: hyperexpanded; cdr3_length: 13
cdr3_aa: CATSREGPGETQYF; cdr3_nt: TGTGCCACCAGCAGAGAGGGCCCAGGCGAGACCCAGTACTTC; d_call: -; v_call: TRBV15; j_call: TRBJ2-5; clone_size: -; cdr3_length: 14
cdr3_aa: CASSLGYAGAGELFF; cdr3_nt: TGTGCCAGCAGCTTAGGGTACGCGGGAGCCGGGGAGCTGTTTTTT; d_call: TRBD2; v_call: TRBV7-6; j_call: TRBJ2-2; clone_size: few; cdr3_length: 15
cdr3_aa: CASSPSDLRDPRSPLHF; cdr3_nt: TGTGCCAGCTCACCCTCCGACCTCCGGGACCCGAGATCACCCCTCCACTTT; d_call: -; v_call: TRBV18; j_call: TRBJ1-6; clone_size: medium-sized; cdr3_length: 17
cdr3_aa: CSARDLLGLTDGKLFF; cdr3_nt: TGCAGTGCTAGAGATCTTCTGGGGCTAACCGATGGAAAACTGTTTTTT; d_call: -; v_call: TRBV20-1; j_call: TRBJ1-4; clone_size: medium-sized; cdr3_length: 16